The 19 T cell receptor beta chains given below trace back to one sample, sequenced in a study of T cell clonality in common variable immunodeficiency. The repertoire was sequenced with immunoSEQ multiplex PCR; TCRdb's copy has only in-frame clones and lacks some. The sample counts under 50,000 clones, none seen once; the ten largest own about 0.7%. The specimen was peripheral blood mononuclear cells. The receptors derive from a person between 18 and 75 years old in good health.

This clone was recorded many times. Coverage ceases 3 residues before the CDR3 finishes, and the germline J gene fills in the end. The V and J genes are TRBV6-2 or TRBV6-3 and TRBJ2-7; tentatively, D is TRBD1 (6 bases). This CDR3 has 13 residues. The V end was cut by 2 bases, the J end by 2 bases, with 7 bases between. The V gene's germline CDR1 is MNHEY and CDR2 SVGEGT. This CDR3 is CASSYRDTYEQYF. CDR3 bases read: TGTGCCAGCAGTTACCGGGACACCTACGAG.

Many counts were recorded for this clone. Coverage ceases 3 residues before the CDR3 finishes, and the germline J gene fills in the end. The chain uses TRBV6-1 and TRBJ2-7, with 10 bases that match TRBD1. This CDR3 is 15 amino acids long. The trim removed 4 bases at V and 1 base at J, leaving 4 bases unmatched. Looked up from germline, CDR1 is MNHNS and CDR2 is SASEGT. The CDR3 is CASSGQGAGSYEQYF. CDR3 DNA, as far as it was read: TGTGCCAGCAGTGGACAGGGGGCGGGGTCCTACGAG.

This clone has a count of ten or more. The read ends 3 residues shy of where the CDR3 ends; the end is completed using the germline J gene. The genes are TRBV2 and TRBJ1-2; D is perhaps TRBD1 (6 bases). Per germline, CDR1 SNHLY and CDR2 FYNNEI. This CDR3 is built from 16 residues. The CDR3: CASSEGGRGIVEGYTF. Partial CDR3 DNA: TGTGCCAGCAGTGAGGGGGGGCGCGGAATAGTTGAAGGC.

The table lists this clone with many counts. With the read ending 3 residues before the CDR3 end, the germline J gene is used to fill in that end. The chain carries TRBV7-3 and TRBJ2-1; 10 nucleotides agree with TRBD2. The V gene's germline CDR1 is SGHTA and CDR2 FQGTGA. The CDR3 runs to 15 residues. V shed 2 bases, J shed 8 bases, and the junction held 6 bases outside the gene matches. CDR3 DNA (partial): TGTGCCAGCAGCTTATCGTCTAGCGGGGGATATGAG. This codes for CASSLSSSGGYE. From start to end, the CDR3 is CASSLSSSGGYEQFF.

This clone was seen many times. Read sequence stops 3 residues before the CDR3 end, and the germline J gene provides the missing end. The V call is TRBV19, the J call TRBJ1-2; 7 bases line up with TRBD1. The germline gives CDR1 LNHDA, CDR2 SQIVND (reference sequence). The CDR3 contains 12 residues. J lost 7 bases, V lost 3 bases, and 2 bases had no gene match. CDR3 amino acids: CASSIYRGGYTF. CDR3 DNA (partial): TGTGCCAGTAGTATCTACAGGGGTGGC.

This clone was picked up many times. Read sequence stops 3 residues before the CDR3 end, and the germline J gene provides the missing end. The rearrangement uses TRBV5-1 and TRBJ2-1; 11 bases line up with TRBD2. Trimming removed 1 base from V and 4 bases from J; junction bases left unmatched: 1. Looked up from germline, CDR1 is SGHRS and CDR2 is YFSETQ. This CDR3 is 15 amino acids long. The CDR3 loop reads CASSLIAGGYNEQFF. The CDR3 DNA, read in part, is TGCGCCAGCAGCTTGATAGCGGGGGGGTACAATGAG.

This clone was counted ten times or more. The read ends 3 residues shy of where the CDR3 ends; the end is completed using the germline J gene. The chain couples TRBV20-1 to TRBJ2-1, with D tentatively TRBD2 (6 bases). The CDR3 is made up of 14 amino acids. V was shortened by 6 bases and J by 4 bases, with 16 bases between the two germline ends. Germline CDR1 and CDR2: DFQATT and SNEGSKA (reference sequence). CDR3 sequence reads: CSAFSGTAYNEQFF. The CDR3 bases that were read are TGCAGTGCCTTTAGCGGAACCGCATACAATGAG.

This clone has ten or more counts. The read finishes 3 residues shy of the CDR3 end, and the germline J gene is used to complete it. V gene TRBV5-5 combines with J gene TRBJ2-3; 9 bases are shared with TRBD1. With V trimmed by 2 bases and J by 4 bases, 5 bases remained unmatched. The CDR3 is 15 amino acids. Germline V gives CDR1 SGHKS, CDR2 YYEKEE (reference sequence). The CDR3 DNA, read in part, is TGTGCCAGCAGCTTAACCGGGACAGGGTCAGATACG. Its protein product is CASSLTGTGSDT. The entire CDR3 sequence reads CASSLTGTGSDTQYF.

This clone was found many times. The CDR3: CASSQRDSTGELFF. The sequenced part of the CDR3 DNA is TGCGCCAGCAGCCAACGGGACAGCACCGGGGAG. The chain joins TRBV4-1 to TRBJ2-2, with TRBD1 identical over 7 bases. From the germline J gene comes the end of the CDR3, since the read stops 3 residues before it. After removal of 2 bases from V and 4 bases from J, the junction contained 1 base not matched to a gene. There are 14 residues in the CDR3. Germline assignment: CDR1 MGHRA and CDR2 YSYEKL.

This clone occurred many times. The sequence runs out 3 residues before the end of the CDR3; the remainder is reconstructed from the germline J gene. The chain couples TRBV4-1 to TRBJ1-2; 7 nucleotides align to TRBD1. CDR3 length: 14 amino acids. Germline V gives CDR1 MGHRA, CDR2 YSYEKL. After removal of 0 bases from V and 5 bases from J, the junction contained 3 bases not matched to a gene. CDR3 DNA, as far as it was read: TGCGCCAGCAGCCAAGATGGGACAGCTTATGGC. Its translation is CASSQDGTAYG. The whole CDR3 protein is CASSQDGTAYGYTF.

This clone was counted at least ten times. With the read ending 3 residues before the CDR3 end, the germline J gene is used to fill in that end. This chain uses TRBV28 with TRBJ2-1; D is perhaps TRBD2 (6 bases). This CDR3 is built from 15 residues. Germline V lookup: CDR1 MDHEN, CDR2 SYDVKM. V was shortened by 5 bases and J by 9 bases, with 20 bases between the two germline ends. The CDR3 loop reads CASSPYMSGVGEQFF. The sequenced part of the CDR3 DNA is TGTGCCAGCAGTCCCTATATGTCGGGGGTGGGTGAG. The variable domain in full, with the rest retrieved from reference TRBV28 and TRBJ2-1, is DVKVTQSSRYLVKRTGEKVFLECVQDMDHENMFWYRQDPGLGLRLIYFSYDVKMKEKGDIPEGYSVSREKKERFSLILESASTNQTSMYLCASSPYMSGVGEQFFGPGTRLTVL.

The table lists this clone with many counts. The part of the CDR3 DNA that was read is TGCAGTGCTAGCCGCGGGGGGAGCAATCAGCCC. It encodes CSASRGGSNQP. The whole CDR3 sequence is CSASRGGSNQPQHF. The rearrangement uses TRBV20-1 and TRBJ1-5, with a tentative D call TRBD1 (5 bases). The missing CDR3 end, 3 residues past where the read stops, is filled in from the germline J gene. V was clipped by 3 bases and J by 1 base, with 10 bases between them. CDR1 is DFQATT, CDR2 SNEGSKA, per germline (reference sequence). The length of the CDR3 is 14 residues.

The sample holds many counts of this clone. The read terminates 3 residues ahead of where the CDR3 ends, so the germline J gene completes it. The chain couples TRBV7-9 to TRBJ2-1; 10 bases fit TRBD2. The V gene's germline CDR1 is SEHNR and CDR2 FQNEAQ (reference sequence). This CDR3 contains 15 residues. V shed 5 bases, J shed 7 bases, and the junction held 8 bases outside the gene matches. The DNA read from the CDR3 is TGTGCCAGCAGCCGAAGCGGGGGGGCGTATAATGAG. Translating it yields CASSRSGGAYNE. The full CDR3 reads CASSRSGGAYNEQFF.

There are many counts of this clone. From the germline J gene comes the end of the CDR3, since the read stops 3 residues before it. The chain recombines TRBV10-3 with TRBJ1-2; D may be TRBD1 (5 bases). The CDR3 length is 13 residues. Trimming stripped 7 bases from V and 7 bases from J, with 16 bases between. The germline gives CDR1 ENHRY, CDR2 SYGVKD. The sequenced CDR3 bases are TGTGCCATCAACCCCGAGGGGCGGGGTGGC. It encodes CAINPEGRGG. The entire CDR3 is CAINPEGRGGYTF.

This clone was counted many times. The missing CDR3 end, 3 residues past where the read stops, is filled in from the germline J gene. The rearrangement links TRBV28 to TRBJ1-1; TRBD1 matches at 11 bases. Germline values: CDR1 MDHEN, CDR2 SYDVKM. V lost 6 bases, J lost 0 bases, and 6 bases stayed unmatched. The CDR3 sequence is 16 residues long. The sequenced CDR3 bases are TGTGCCAGCAGACAGGACAGGGGGCCTATGAACACTGAA. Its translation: CASRQDRGPMNTE. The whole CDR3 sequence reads CASRQDRGPMNTEAFF.

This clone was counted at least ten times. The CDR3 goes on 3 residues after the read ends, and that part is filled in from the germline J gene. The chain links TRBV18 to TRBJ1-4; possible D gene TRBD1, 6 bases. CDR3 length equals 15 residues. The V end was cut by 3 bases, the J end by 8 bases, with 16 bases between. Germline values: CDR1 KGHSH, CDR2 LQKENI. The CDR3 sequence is CASSPGQTSQEKLFF. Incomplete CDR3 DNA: TGTGCCAGCTCACCGGGACAAACGAGCCAGGAAAAA.

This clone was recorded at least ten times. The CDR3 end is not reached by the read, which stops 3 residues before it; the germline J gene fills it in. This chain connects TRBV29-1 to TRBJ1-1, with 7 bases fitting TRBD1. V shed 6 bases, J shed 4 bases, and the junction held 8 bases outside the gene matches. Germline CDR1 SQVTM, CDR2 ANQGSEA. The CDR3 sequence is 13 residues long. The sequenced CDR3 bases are TGCAGCGTCCCGAGGGGGCTGGGCACTGAA. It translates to CSVPRGLGTE. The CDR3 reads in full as CSVPRGLGTEAFF. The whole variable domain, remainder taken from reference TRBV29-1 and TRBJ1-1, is SAVISQKPSRDICQRGTSLTIQCQVDSQVTMMFWYRQQPGQSLTLIATANQGSEATYESGFVIDKFPISRPNLTFSTLTVSNMSPEDSSIYLCSVPRGLGTEAFFGQGTRLTVV.

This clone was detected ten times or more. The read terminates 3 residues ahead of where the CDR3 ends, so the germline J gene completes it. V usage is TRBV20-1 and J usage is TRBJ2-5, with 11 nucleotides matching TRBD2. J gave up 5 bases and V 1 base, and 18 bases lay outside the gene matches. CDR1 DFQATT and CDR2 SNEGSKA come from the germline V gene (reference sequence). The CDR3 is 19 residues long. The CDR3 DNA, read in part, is TGCAGTGCTAGAGCTCCGCAGGGGACTAGCGGAACCAAAGGGGAGACC. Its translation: CSARAPQGTSGTKGET. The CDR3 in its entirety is CSARAPQGTSGTKGETQYF.

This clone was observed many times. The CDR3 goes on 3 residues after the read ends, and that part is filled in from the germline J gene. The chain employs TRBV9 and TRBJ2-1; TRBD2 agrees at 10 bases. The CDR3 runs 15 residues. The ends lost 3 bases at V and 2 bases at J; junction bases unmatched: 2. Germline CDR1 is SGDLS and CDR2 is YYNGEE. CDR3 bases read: TGTGCCAGCAGCGAGCGGGGGGGCGCCTACAATGAG. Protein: CASSERGGAYNE. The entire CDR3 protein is CASSERGGAYNEQFF.